The 5 T cell receptor beta chains presented below share a single source sample, sequenced in a study of blood T cell repertoires in COVID-19. The protocol was immunoSEQ multiplex PCR, while the TCRdb copy is restricted to in-frame clones and leaves out a portion. This sample has 120,000 to 150,000 clones; more than 75% occur once, and the top ten carry around 1.3%. Sequencing used PBMCs or T cells enriched from blood (not recorded which). The receptors derive from a woman aged 25 to 39 with acute COVID-19.

The chain uses TRBV6-5 and TRBJ1-2, with a weak D call TRBD1 (6 bases). CDR1 and CDR2 from the germline V gene are MNHEY and SVGAGI. V lost 11 bases and J 2 bases, leaving 9 bases between the germline ends. This CDR3 is 11 amino acids long. The CDR3 loop reads CACGQNYGYTF. The CDR3 DNA follows: TGTGCCTGCGGACAGAACTATGGCTACACCTTC.

This clone has a handful of counts. The rearrangement joins TRBV29-1 to TRBJ2-7; TRBD2 might be the D (6 bases). Germline V CDR1 and CDR2: SQVTM, ANQGSEA. This CDR3 region has 12 residues. The V end was cut by 7 bases, the J end by 6 bases, with 16 bases between. DNA of the CDR3: TGCAGCGCCGGAGGGACTTGGGGCGAGCAGTACTTC. Protein: CSAGGTWGEQYF.

The rearrangement uses TRBV7-9 and TRBJ1-6; the D gene is possibly TRBD1 (6 bases). CDR1 and CDR2 from the germline V gene are SEHNR and FQNEAQ (reference sequence). The CDR3 length is 11 residues. Trimming pared 7 bases from V and 8 bases from J, leaving 6 bases between. In DNA form, the CDR3 reads TGTGCCAGCAACAGGGATTCACCCCTCCACTTT. Encoded protein: CASNRDSPLHF.

This rearrangement joins TRBV28 to TRBJ1-1; D ambiguous. The CDR3 is 16 residues long. Trimming removed 5 bases at V and 1 base at J, with 17 bases between. The germline CDR1 and CDR2 sequences are MDHEN and SYDVKM. CDR3 in DNA: TGTGCCAGCAGTCTTACTGCGGGCTGGGGGAACACTGAAGCTTTCTTT. Amino acid sequence: CASSLTAGWGNTEAFF.

This rearrangement joins TRBV5-1 to TRBJ2-2; the D gene is possibly TRBD1 (7 bases). Deletions cut 4 bases from V and 3 bases from J, with 13 bases between. The germline CDR1 and CDR2 sequences are SGHRS and YFSETQ. The CDR3 runs to 15 residues. The CDR3, as DNA: TGCGCCAGCAGCGTCCGCGGGACAGACACCGGGGAGCTGTTTTTT. Its protein is CASSVRGTDTGELFF. The full variable domain, its missing parts supplied by reference TRBV5-1 and TRBJ2-2, is KAGVTQTPRYLIKTRGQQVTLSCSPISGHRSVSWYQQTPGQGLQFLFEYFSETQRNKGNFPGRFSGRQFSNSRSEMNVSTLELGDSALYLCASSVRGTDTGELFFGEGSRLTVL.